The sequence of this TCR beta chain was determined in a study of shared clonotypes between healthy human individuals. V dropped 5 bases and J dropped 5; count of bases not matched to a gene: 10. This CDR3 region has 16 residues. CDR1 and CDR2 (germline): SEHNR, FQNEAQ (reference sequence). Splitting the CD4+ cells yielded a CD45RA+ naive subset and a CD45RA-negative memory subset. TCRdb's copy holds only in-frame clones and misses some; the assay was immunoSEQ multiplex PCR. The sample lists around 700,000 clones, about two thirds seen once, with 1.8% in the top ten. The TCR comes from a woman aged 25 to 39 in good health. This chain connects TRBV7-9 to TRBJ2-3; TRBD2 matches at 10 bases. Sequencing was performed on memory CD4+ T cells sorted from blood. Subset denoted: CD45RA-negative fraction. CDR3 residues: CASSLTSAGGGDTQYF. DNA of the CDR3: TGTGCCAGCAGCCTTACCTCAGCGGGAGGGGGAGATACGCAGTATTTT.